The 13 T cell receptor beta chains listed next were all sequenced from one sample in a study of T cell changes during pregnancy in multiple sclerosis. This table comes from immunoSEQ multiplex PCR, and its TCRdb copy is limited to in-frame clones, with some not included. The data hold over 65,000 clones, with approximately 94% observed a single time. The sequenced sample was peripheral blood, obtained in the third trimester of pregnancy. All receptors come from a female donor with multiple sclerosis, enrolled in a pregnancy study.

V and J are TRBV6-1 and TRBJ1-6; D ambiguous. This CDR3 contains 14 residues. Deletions cut 0 bases from V and 7 bases from J, with 7 bases between. Germline V gives CDR1 MNHNS, CDR2 SASEGT. The CDR3 region is CASSEALRNSPLHF. The CDR3 nucleotides are TGTGCCAGCAGTGAAGCCTTGAGGAATTCACCCCTCCACTTT.

This clone was observed once. The rearrangement uses TRBV18 and TRBJ1-1; TRBD1 matches 8 bases. The CDR3 has 14 amino acids. Trimming cost V 3 bases and J 6 bases; bases outside gene matches: 6. Germline V gene sequence: CDR1 KGHSH, CDR2 LQKENI. CDR3 DNA: TGTGCCAGCTCACCCCCCGGGGACAGGCCTGAAGCTTTCTTT. Its translation: CASSPPGDRPEAFF.

J is TRBJ2-1 and V is TRBV23-1, with D tentatively TRBD2 (6 bases). TRBV23-1 is an open reading frame, and its role is uncertain. V was shortened by 5 bases and J by 15 bases, with 11 bases between the two germline ends. This CDR3 contains 10 residues. CDR3: CASSDSEGFF. The CDR3 nucleotides read TGCGCCAGCAGTGACTCGGAGGGGTTCTTC.

The V call is TRBV6-5, the J call TRBJ2-5, with 8 bases matching TRBD2. This CDR3 region has 15 residues. Germline V gene data show CDR1 as MNHEY and CDR2 as SVGAGI. With 0 bases clipped from V and 4 bases from J, the junction kept 4 bases outside the gene matches. As DNA, the CDR3 is TGTGCCAGCAGTTACTCGAGGCTAGCGGGAGAGACCCAGTACTTC. This encodes CASSYSRLAGETQYF.

This clone came up once. The V gene is TRBV7-9, the J gene TRBJ2-1; D is uncertain. V was shortened by 3 bases and J by 0 bases, with 9 bases between the two germline ends. Germline CDR1 SEHNR, CDR2 FQNEAQ (reference sequence). The CDR3 is made up of 15 amino acids. The CDR3 region is CASSLTASSYNEQFF. The CDR3 nucleotides are TGTGCCAGCAGCTTGACGGCTAGCTCCTACAATGAGCAGTTCTTC.

In its sample, this clone was seen once. The chain has TRBV25-1 and TRBJ1-6; 9 bases map to TRBD1. Trimming cost V 3 bases and J 14 bases; bases outside gene matches: 8. This CDR3 region has 14 residues. CDR1 is MGHDK and CDR2 is SYGVNS in the germline V gene. The CDR3 spells CASSDPGQGRSLHF. The CDR3 DNA follows: TGTGCCAGCAGTGATCCGGGACAGGGTAGGTCCCTCCACTTT.

V usage is TRBV19 and J usage is TRBJ1-6; no clear D. The CDR3 spans 13 residues. From germline, CDR1 is LNHDA and CDR2 SQIVND (reference sequence). The ends were cut back, 4 bases at V and 10 bases at J, with 11 bases in the middle. The CDR3 loop is CASSNSPGSPLHF. CDR3 in DNA: TGTGCCAGTAGTAACAGCCCGGGATCACCCCTCCACTTT. Combining the CDR3 with reference TRBV19 and TRBJ1-6 gives the whole variable domain DGGITQSPKYLFRKEGQNVTLSCEQNLNHDAMYWYRQDPGQGLRLIYYSQIVNDFQKGDIAEGYSVSREKKESFPLTVTSAQKNPTAFYLCASSNSPGSPLHFGNGTRLTVT.

The V call is TRBV7-3, the J call TRBJ1-4; D is uncertain. V lost 4 bases and J 7 bases, leaving 10 bases between the germline ends. Germline CDR1 is SGHTA and CDR2 is FQGTGA. The CDR3 has 13 amino acids. CDR3 residues: CASSSRRAEKLFF. CDR3 nucleotide sequence: TGTGCCAGCAGCTCTCGGCGGGCTGAAAAACTGTTTTTT. The full variable domain, in which reference TRBV7-3 and TRBJ1-4 provide the parts outside the CDR3, is GAGVSQTPSNKVTEKGKYVELRCDPISGHTALYWYRQSLGQGPEFLIYFQGTGAADDSGLPNDRFFAVRPEGSVSTLKIQRTERGDSAVYLCASSSRRAEKLFFGSGTQLSVL.

The J gene is TRBJ2-7, the V gene TRBV7-2; TRBD1 might be the D (6 bases). Trimming left V 3 bases short and J 2 bases short, with 17 bases between. Germline lookup yields CDR1 SGHTA and CDR2 FQGNSA. CDR3 length: 16 residues. The CDR3 is CASSFTSDRLPYEQYF. CDR3 in DNA: TGTGCCAGCAGCTTCACCTCCGACAGGCTTCCCTACGAGCAGTACTTC.

The table lists this clone with a few counts. Different DNA sequences within this sample yield the same CDR3. V gene TRBV2 combines with J gene TRBJ1-2; D remains unclear. The V end lost 6 bases, the J end lost 13 bases, and 18 bases lay between the germline ends. Looked up from germline, CDR1 is SNHLY and CDR2 is FYNNEI. The CDR3 loop spans 12 amino acids. The CDR3 sequence is CASSDIRPGATF. The CDR3 coding sequence is TGTGCCAGCAGCGACATACGTCCGGGAGCCACCTTC.

V is TRBV5-8 and J is TRBJ1-5; TRBD1 matches at 10 bases. Unmatched junction bases numbered 11, after V lost 0 bases and J lost 11 bases. Germline V lookup: CDR1 SGHTS, CDR2 YDEGEE. The CDR3 sequence is 16 residues long. The CDR3 nucleotides are TGTGCCAGCAGCTTGGAGGTTGGGACAGGGGTGGGGACCCAGCATTTT. Amino acids: CASSLEVGTGVGTQHF.

The chain combines TRBV7-9 with TRBJ1-1, with TRBD1 identical over 8 bases. The CDR3 extends over 13 amino acids. CDR1 is SEHNR, CDR2 FQNEAQ, per germline (reference sequence). V dropped 4 bases and J dropped 3; count of bases not matched to a gene: 1. The CDR3 DNA follows: TGTGCCAGCAGCTGGGGACAGGACACTGAAGCTTTCTTT. It is translated as CASSWGQDTEAFF.

This clone has only one observation. CDR3 nucleotide sequence: TGTGCCATCAGCAGGGGAGCAGAGACCCAGTACTTC. It is translated as CAISRGAETQYF. The rearrangement links TRBV10-3 to TRBJ2-5, with TRBD1 as a possible D gene (6 bases). The CDR3 covers 12 residues. The ends were cut back, 6 bases at V and 4 bases at J, with 9 bases in the middle. Per germline, CDR1 ENHRY and CDR2 SYGVKD.